This T cell receptor beta chain was obtained from a study of CD8 T cells in ankylosing spondylitis. Study-wide results and caveats: A motif in TCR beta, a set of 8 or 9 highly homologous variants, appeared characteristic of ankylosing spondylitis blood. As for the disease-linked clones, they showed a CD8+ phenotype and occurred at relatively low frequencies in peripheral blood. Disease-linked clones reportedly concentrated significantly in matched ankylosing spondylitis synovial fluid.

TCRdb reprocessed the 5' RACE reads via MiXCR and lists one record per CDR3 protein. Among roughly 230,000 distinct CDR3 sequences listed, roughly 18% were seen once. The CDR3 contains 16 residues. The trim removed 6 bases at V and 5 bases at J, leaving 16 bases unmatched. The V gene's germline CDR1 is DFQATT and CDR2 SNEGSKA (reference sequence). In this sample, this clonotype turned up many times. Its antigen is undetermined. The specimen sequenced was blood, either unsorted or a sorted T cell fraction (not recorded which). The chain employs TRBV20-1 and TRBJ2-1, with TRBD1 identical over 7 bases. The sequence derives from a male donor with ankylosing spondylitis or in good health (not recorded which). The CDR3 here is CSAPQEGARPDNEQFF. Here the CDR3 DNA reads TGCAGTGCCCCACAAGAGGGGGCGAGGCCTGACAATGAGCAGTTCTTC.